One and the same sample provided the 31 T cell receptor beta chains below, sequenced in a study of control samples from healthy donors and cancer patients. Profiling relied on immunoSEQ multiplex PCR, and the TCRdb table lists in-frame clones only, not all of them. This table has roughly 50,000 clones, nearly 96% appearing once. Sequences were obtained from blood. These receptors all come from a woman aged 25 to 39 in good health.

The rearrangement links TRBV9 to TRBJ2-1; TRBD2 matches at 7 bases. V was pared by 0 bases and J by 9 bases, with 9 bases of the junction left unmatched. The CDR3 spans 15 residues. The germline V gene encodes CDR1 SGDLS and CDR2 YYNGEE. The CDR3 region is CASSVVAGDVSEQFF. In nucleotides, the CDR3 is TGTGCCAGCAGCGTAGTTGCGGGAGACGTGAGTGAGCAGTTCTTC.

The chain joins TRBV28 to TRBJ2-4, with D possibly TRBD2 on 6 matching bases. V was shortened by 5 bases and J by 6 bases, with 26 bases between the two germline ends. Germline CDR1 is MDHEN and CDR2 is SYDVKM. The CDR3 consists of 18 residues. DNA of the CDR3: TGTGCCAGCAGTCCATGGGTGGGAGGCGCCGTTGAGAGAAACATTCAGTACTTC. Translated, it gives CASSPWVGGAVERNIQYF.

The gene calls are TRBV30 and TRBJ2-1, with 9 bases lining up with TRBD2. In germline, CDR1 is GTSNPN, CDR2 SVGIG (reference sequence). This CDR3 comprises 16 residues. The V segment lost 8 bases and the J segment 8 bases; nucleotides outside the gene matches: 19. CDR3 DNA: TGTGCCGGAGGGGGGCTAGCGGGGAGGAGTTTCGATGAGCAGTTCTTC. Translating it yields CAGGGLAGRSFDEQFF.

The J gene is TRBJ2-1, the V gene TRBV7-3; 10 nucleotides line up with TRBD1. The CDR3 is 17 amino acids. V gave up 1 base and J gave up 6 bases; unmatched junction bases: 9. CDR1 and CDR2 from the germline V gene are SGHTA and FQGTGA. CDR3 nucleotides: TGTGCCAGCAGCTTAAGTAGCGGGACAGGGGCTAGCAATGAGCAGTTCTTC. It encodes CASSLSSGTGASNEQFF.

The chain joins TRBV7-9 to TRBJ2-1; tentative D call: TRBD1 (5 bases). Germline V gene lookup returns CDR1 SEHNR and CDR2 FQNEAQ (reference sequence). V lost 8 bases, J lost 3 bases, and 23 bases lay in between. The CDR3 runs 17 residues. The CDR3 DNA is TGTGCCAGCGCCCTCGCCCCGCTCGACAGATTCTACAATGAGCAGTTCTTC. It is translated as CASALAPLDRFYNEQFF.

Worth noting for this clone: Other DNA sequences in this sample translate to the same CDR3. The chain couples TRBV7-2 to TRBJ2-7; D is undetermined. This CDR3 contains 15 residues. Trimming left V 1 base short and J 0 bases short, with 10 bases between. Germline loops: CDR1 SGHTA, CDR2 FQGNSA. The CDR3: CASSLEGGSSYEQYF. CDR3 nucleotide sequence: TGTGCCAGCAGCTTAGAGGGCGGAAGCTCCTACGAGCAGTACTTC.

CDR3 DNA sequence: TGTGCCAGCAATGAGGGGCGGCAAGAGACCCAGTACTTC. Encoded protein: CASNEGRQETQYF. This chain links TRBV2 with TRBJ2-5, with D possibly called TRBD1 or TRBD2 (5 bases each). V was trimmed by 7 bases and J by 2 bases, leaving 11 bases between them. Germline values: CDR1 SNHLY, CDR2 FYNNEI. CDR3 size: 13 residues. Full variable domain (outside the CDR3, taken from reference TRBV2 and TRBJ2-5): EPEVTQTPSHQVTQMGQEVILRCVPISNHLYFYWYRQILGQKVEFLVSFYNNEISEKSEIFDDQFSVERPDGSNFTLKIRSTKLEDSAMYFCASNEGRQETQYFGPGTRLLVL.

The chain is built from TRBV5-1 and TRBJ1-2, with D uncertain. V lost 4 bases to trimming and J lost 0 bases, with 10 bases between them. Germline V gene lookup returns CDR1 SGHRS and CDR2 YFSETQ. This CDR3 has 14 amino acids. DNA of the CDR3: TGCGCCAGCAGCCGCGAAGGATCTAACTATGGCTACACCTTC. Translating it yields CASSREGSNYGYTF.

The chain couples TRBV3-1 (or the pseudogene TRBV3-2) to TRBJ1-4, with D possibly matching TRBD1 (5 bases). CDR3 length: 13 amino acids. Trimming stripped 4 bases from V and 10 bases from J, with 13 bases between. Germline CDR1 is LGHDT and CDR2 is YNNKEL (reference sequence). The CDR3 DNA follows: TGTGCCAGCAGCCCCTCCGGGGGACCAAAACTGTTTTTT. It translates to CASSPSGGPKLFF.

The chain has TRBV5-6 and TRBJ2-1, with D perhaps assigned TRBD1 or TRBD2 (7 bases each). V lost 0 bases, J lost 2 bases, and 12 bases lay in between. This CDR3 spans 16 amino acids. Germline loops: CDR1 SGHDT, CDR2 YYEEEE. In DNA form, the CDR3 reads TGTGCCAGCAGCTTGGCAGCGGGACAGACCTACAATGAGCAGTTCTTC. Translated, it gives CASSLAAGQTYNEQFF.

This clone was seen a single time. This sequence joins TRBV19 and TRBJ2-2; 8 bases agree with TRBD2. The V gene end was trimmed by 6 bases and the J gene end by 0 bases; junction bases not matched to a gene: 3. The CDR3 is made up of 15 amino acids. Germline loops: CDR1 LNHDA, CDR2 SQIVND (reference sequence). In DNA form, the CDR3 reads TGTGCCAGTAGGCCGGGGGGGGCGAACACCGGGGAGCTGTTTTTT. Translation: CASRPGGANTGELFF.

This clone has just one count. The chain is built from TRBV5-1 and TRBJ2-7; 10 bases fit TRBD2. This CDR3 comprises 16 residues. CDR1 is SGHRS, CDR2 YFSETQ, per germline. With 3 bases clipped from V and 2 bases from J, the junction kept 8 bases outside the gene matches. The CDR3 coding sequence is TGCGCCAGCAGCTCCCTTAGCGGGAGGTTAACCTACGAGCAGTACTTC. It translates to CASSSLSGRLTYEQYF.

The rearrangement uses TRBV7-6 and TRBJ2-1; unclear D gene. Looked up from germline, CDR1 is SGHVS and CDR2 is FNYEAQ. This CDR3 comprises 16 residues. V lost 5 bases and J 0 bases, leaving 14 bases between the germline ends. The CDR3 DNA reads as TGTGCCAGCAGCCAATCACCCTTAAGCTCCTACAATGAGCAGTTCTTC. It is translated as CASSQSPLSSYNEQFF.

V gene TRBV5-5 combines with J gene TRBJ2-6; 7 bases align to TRBD1. Germline CDR1 SGHKS, CDR2 YYEKEE (reference sequence). Trimming took 4 bases from V and 2 from J; bases not matched to a gene: 9. This CDR3 contains 17 residues. The CDR3 sequence: CASSPPKGAPGANVLTF. The CDR3 bases are TGTGCCAGCAGCCCCCCGAAGGGGGCGCCTGGGGCCAACGTCCTGACTTTC.

The chain carries TRBV24-1 and TRBJ2-1, with TRBD2 as a possible D gene (5 bases). Germline assignment: CDR1 KGHDR and CDR2 SFDVKD. CDR3 length: 15 residues. Trimming took off 1 base at V and 8 bases at J, with 14 bases between the two ends. The CDR3 sequence: CATSDFLRAKYEQFF. In DNA form, the CDR3 reads TGTGCCACCAGTGATTTTTTGCGGGCGAAGTATGAGCAGTTCTTC.

The gene calls are TRBV9 and TRBJ2-1; TRBD2 aligns across 8 bases. Germline trimming cut 0 bases from V and 9 bases from J; bases unmatched to any gene: 8. The CDR3 is 15 residues long. CDR1 and CDR2 (germline): SGDLS, YYNGEE. CDR3 residues: CASSVERERRTEQFF. In DNA, the CDR3 is TGTGCCAGCAGCGTAGAGCGGGAGAGGCGAACTGAGCAGTTCTTC.

The chain combines TRBV15 with TRBJ1-5; D call uncertain. Trimming pared 0 bases from V and 4 bases from J, leaving 7 bases between. Germline V CDR1 and CDR2: LNHNV, YYDKDF (reference sequence). This CDR3 is built from 14 residues. The DNA for the CDR3 is TGTGCCACCAGCAGAGAAGAACGGAATCAGCCCCAGCATTTT. Translated, it gives CATSREERNQPQHF.

The V and J genes are TRBV4-2 and TRBJ2-7; TRBD1 aligns across 9 bases. Germline CDR1 reads LGHNA; CDR2 reads YNFKEQ. The length of the CDR3 is 16 residues. The junction had 6 bases not matched to a gene; V was cut back by 3 bases and J by 0 bases. In DNA form, the CDR3 reads TGTGCCAGCAGCCAGGATACAGGGGGCGCCTCCTACGAGCAGTACTTC. As protein: CASSQDTGGASYEQYF.

The genes are TRBV5-6 and TRBJ1-2; D is perhaps TRBD1 (5 bases). This CDR3 is 18 amino acids long. The germline gives CDR1 SGHDT, CDR2 YYEEEE. V was shortened by 4 bases and J by 0 bases, with 22 bases between the two germline ends. The CDR3: CASSLGPEGKGANYGYTF. The CDR3 bases are TGTGCCAGCAGCCTAGGCCCCGAAGGCAAAGGGGCTAACTATGGCTACACCTTC.

This chain connects TRBV6-2 or TRBV6-3 to TRBJ2-1, with D maybe TRBD1 (5 bases). V shed 5 bases and J shed 0 bases, with 17 bases lying between them. The length of the CDR3 is 17 residues. Looked up from germline, CDR1 is MNHEY and CDR2 is SVGEGT. DNA of the CDR3: TGTGCCAGCAGTCGTATCCCTCAGGGCAGCTCCTACAATGAGCAGTTCTTC. Residues: CASSRIPQGSSYNEQFF.

The chain uses TRBV3-1 (or the pseudogene TRBV3-2) and TRBJ2-5; D perhaps matches TRBD2 (5 bases). This CDR3 is 16 amino acids long. Deletions cut 0 bases from V and 1 base from J, with 12 bases between. Germline V gene lookup returns CDR1 LGHDT and CDR2 YNNKEL (reference sequence). CDR3 region: CASSQDGAGGQETQYF. CDR3 bases: TGTGCCAGCAGCCAAGATGGAGCTGGAGGCCAAGAGACCCAGTACTTC.

J is TRBJ1-6 and V is TRBV30, with D possibly TRBD1 on 5 matching bases. The CDR3 runs 16 residues. V was clipped by 1 base and J by 4 bases, with 14 bases between them. Germline CDR1 is GTSNPN and CDR2 is SVGIG (reference sequence). The CDR3 reads CAWSASGDGYNSPLHF. In nucleotides, the CDR3 is TGTGCCTGGAGTGCGAGTGGGGACGGATATAATTCACCCCTCCACTTT.

The chain carries TRBV4-1 and TRBJ1-5, with TRBD1 matching over 7 bases. CDR1 is MGHRA, CDR2 YSYEKL, per germline. Trimming cost V 1 base and J 5 bases; bases outside gene matches: 2. The CDR3 contains 14 residues. In nucleotides, the CDR3 is TGCGCCAGCAGCCAAGGACAGGGAGATCAGCCCCAGCATTTT. Its translation: CASSQGQGDQPQHF.

The chain has TRBV10-2 and TRBJ2-1; 9 nucleotides align to TRBD2. Germline values: CDR1 WSHSY, CDR2 SAAADI. The CDR3 contains 15 residues. The V segment lost 8 bases and the J segment 1 base; nucleotides outside the gene matches: 6. The CDR3 nucleotides read TGCGCCAGCCTCCTAGCGGGAAGGTCCTACAATGAGCAGTTCTTC. Translation gives CASLLAGRSYNEQFF.

The CDR3 loop is CASSRDRKETQYF. The CDR3 DNA reads as TGCGCCAGCAGCCGGGACAGGAAAGAGACCCAGTACTTC. The chain carries TRBV10-1 and TRBJ2-5; 8 bases align to TRBD1. Germline V gene data show CDR1 as WNHNN and CDR2 as SYGVQD (reference sequence). The CDR3 loop spans 13 amino acids. V shed 6 bases, J shed 3 bases, and the junction held 3 bases outside the gene matches.

The rearrangement joins TRBV9 to TRBJ1-1, with TRBD1 matching 7 bases. The CDR3 has 15 amino acids. CDR1 is SGDLS and CDR2 is YYNGEE in the germline V gene. Germline trimming cut 3 bases from V and 5 bases from J; bases unmatched to any gene: 10. Here the CDR3 reads CASSGQQGQGTEAFF. In nucleotides, the CDR3 is TGTGCCAGCAGCGGGCAACAGGGGCAGGGAACTGAAGCTTTCTTT.

CDR3 DNA sequence: TGTGCCAGCACCGGAGGAGGTAATGAAAAACTGTTTTTT. This gives the protein CASTGGGNEKLFF. The chain couples TRBV25-1 to TRBJ1-4; D uncertain. Looked up from germline, CDR1 is MGHDK and CDR2 is SYGVNS. This CDR3 is built from 13 residues. Deletions cut 7 bases from V and 4 bases from J, with 10 bases between.

Here the CDR3 DNA reads TGTGCCATCAGCGGACAGGGGGGGAATCAGCCCCAGCATTTT. This translates into CAISGQGGNQPQHF. The gene calls are TRBV10-3 and TRBJ1-5; the match to TRBD1 covers 10 bases. CDR3 size: 14 residues. CDR1 and CDR2 from the germline V gene are ENHRY and SYGVKD. J lost 4 bases, V lost 6 bases, and 3 bases had no gene match.

This chain connects TRBV6-5 to TRBJ1-5; no clear D gene. The CDR3 extends over 11 amino acids. Germline-derived CDR1 and CDR2 are MNHEY and SVGAGI. V was clipped by 6 bases and J by 9 bases, with 9 bases between them. The CDR3 DNA reads TGTGCCAGCAGCGACCCCCTGCCCCAGCATTTT. Its translation: CASSDPLPQHF.

The CDR3 sequence: CASSFGGQRNQPQHF. The DNA of the CDR3 is TGTGCCAGCAGTTTCGGGGGGCAGCGCAATCAGCCCCAGCATTTT. V usage is TRBV27 and J usage is TRBJ1-5, with D possibly matching TRBD1 (6 bases). From germline, CDR1 is MNHEY and CDR2 SMNVEV (reference sequence). The CDR3 loop spans 15 amino acids. V dropped 3 bases and J dropped 2 bases, with 11 bases sitting between them.

The genes are TRBV2 and TRBJ2-7; 8 bases line up with TRBD1. This CDR3 region has 14 residues. Trimming at V came to 7 bases and at J to 2 bases, leaving 7 bases not matched to a gene. Germline V CDR1 and CDR2: SNHLY, FYNNEI. The CDR3 nucleotides are TGTGCCAGCACGGGGACAGGAGCCCCCTACGAGCAGTACTTC. Translated, it gives CASTGTGAPYEQYF.